These T cell receptor beta chains were read from a single sample in a study of shared clonotypes between healthy human individuals. TCRdb's copy holds only in-frame clones and misses some; the assay was immunoSEQ multiplex PCR. Found here are 660,000 or so clones, approximately 96% of them singletons; the top ten hold roughly 0.1%. The sample taken for sequencing was naive CD8+ T cells sorted from blood. These TCRs come from a woman aged 25 to 39 in good health. Each CDR3 is given with its conserved first and last residue. D genes are given only for firm matches. Clone size is stated in some rows and not others, as once, few, many or a class when expanded.

v_call: TRBV4-1
d_call: TRBD1
clone_size: .
j_call: TRBJ2-7
cdr3_nt: TGCGCCAGCAGCCAAGACTCCGGGACAGGGCATTATTACGAGCAGTACTTC
cdr3_aa: CASSQDSGTGHYYEQYF

v_call: TRBV7-2
d_call: .
clone_size: .
j_call: TRBJ1-1
cdr3_nt: TGTGCCAGCAGCTTAGCCTCAGGCGACACTGAAGCTTTCTTT
cdr3_aa: CASSLASGDTEAFF

v_call: TRBV10-1
d_call: TRBD1
clone_size: .
j_call: TRBJ1-2
cdr3_nt: TGCGCCAGCCCCAGACAGGGATTACTGGCCGGCTACACCTTC
cdr3_aa: CASPRQGLLAGYTF

v_call: TRBV28
d_call: .
clone_size: .
j_call: TRBJ1-5
cdr3_nt: TGTGCCAGCAGGGGATGGGACAATCAGCCCCAGCATTTT
cdr3_aa: CASRGWDNQPQHF

v_call: TRBV28
d_call: .
clone_size: .
j_call: TRBJ1-5
cdr3_nt: TGTGCCAGCAGTTTAACAGGGTACAGCAATCAGCCCCAGCATTTT
cdr3_aa: CASSLTGYSNQPQHF

v_call: TRBV4-1
d_call: .
clone_size: few
j_call: TRBJ1-1
cdr3_nt: TGCGCCAGCAGATGGGACACAAGGAGCGCTGAAGCTTTCTTT
cdr3_aa: CASRWDTRSAEAFF

v_call: TRBV6-5
d_call: TRBD1
clone_size: .
j_call: TRBJ1-1
cdr3_nt: TGTGCCAGCAGTTCTACAGGGGGTTGGACTGAAGCTTTCTTT
cdr3_aa: CASSSTGGWTEAFF

v_call: TRBV6-5
d_call: TRBD2
clone_size: .
j_call: TRBJ2-7
cdr3_nt: TGTGCCAGCAGCTCCGGTGTAGCGGGAGGATACGAGCAGTACTTC
cdr3_aa: CASSSGVAGGYEQYF

v_call: TRBV7-9
d_call: TRBD2
clone_size: .
j_call: TRBJ2-1
cdr3_nt: TGTGCCAGCAGCCGAACTAGCGGATCCTACAATGAGCAGTTCTTC
cdr3_aa: CASSRTSGSYNEQFF

v_call: TRBV19
d_call: .
clone_size: .
j_call: TRBJ2-7
cdr3_nt: TGTGCCAGTAGTCCGTCAGTTGACTACGAGCAGTACTTC
cdr3_aa: CASSPSVDYEQYF

v_call: TRBV27
d_call: TRBD2
clone_size: .
j_call: TRBJ2-1
cdr3_nt: TGTGCCAGCGTTGGGACTAGCGGGGGGTACAATGAGCAGTTCTTC
cdr3_aa: CASVGTSGGYNEQFF

v_call: TRBV9
d_call: TRBD2
clone_size: .
j_call: TRBJ2-3
cdr3_nt: TGTGCCAGCAGCCCGTGGGGGAGGGCCGTAGATACGCAGTATTTT
cdr3_aa: CASSPWGRAVDTQYF

v_call: TRBV7-9
d_call: TRBD1
clone_size: .
j_call: TRBJ1-5
cdr3_nt: TGTGCCAGCAGCCAGGGACAGGGGAATCAGCCCCAGCATTTT
cdr3_aa: CASSQGQGNQPQHF

v_call: TRBV11-1
d_call: .
clone_size: .
j_call: TRBJ2-1
cdr3_nt: TGTGCCAGCAGCCCCACCCAAACCAATGAGCAGTTCTTC
cdr3_aa: CASSPTQTNEQFF

v_call: TRBV5-1
d_call: TRBD1
clone_size: .
j_call: TRBJ2-7
cdr3_nt: TGCGCCAGCAGCTTGGAGGGGGCCGTATACGAGCAGTACTTC
cdr3_aa: CASSLEGAVYEQYF

v_call: TRBV5-4
d_call: .
clone_size: .
j_call: TRBJ2-7
cdr3_nt: TGTGCCAGCAGCTTAGGTTCCCTCCCCGAGCAGTACTTC
cdr3_aa: CASSLGSLPEQYF

v_call: TRBV6-5
d_call: .
clone_size: .
j_call: TRBJ1-5
cdr3_nt: TGTGCCAGCAGTTACTCGGCAGAAAGCAATCAGCCCCAGCATTTT
cdr3_aa: CASSYSAESNQPQHF

v_call: TRBV5-6
d_call: .
clone_size: .
j_call: TRBJ1-2
cdr3_nt: TGTGCCAGCAGCCGCGACAACTATGGCTACACCTTC
cdr3_aa: CASSRDNYGYTF

v_call: TRBV11-2
d_call: TRBD1
clone_size: .
j_call: TRBJ2-3
cdr3_nt: TGTGCCAGCAGCACAAGAACAGGGGTTAGCACAGATACGCAGTATTTT
cdr3_aa: CASSTRTGVSTDTQYF

v_call: TRBV13
d_call: TRBD1
clone_size: .
j_call: TRBJ2-1
cdr3_nt: TGTGCCAGCAGCTCCCTCCTACTACGGACAGGGGACTCCTACAATGAGCAGTTCTTC
cdr3_aa: CASSSLLLRTGDSYNEQFF

v_call: TRBV28
d_call: .
clone_size: .
j_call: TRBJ2-4
cdr3_nt: TGTGCCAGCAGTGGCCTTAGTTTTAACATTCAGTACTTC
cdr3_aa: CASSGLSFNIQYF

v_call: TRBV27
d_call: .
clone_size: .
j_call: TRBJ2-5
cdr3_nt: TGTGCCAGCAGTTCCAATCGAATTGGAGAGACCCAGTACTTC
cdr3_aa: CASSSNRIGETQYF

v_call: TRBV27
d_call: TRBD1
clone_size: .
j_call: TRBJ1-2
cdr3_nt: TGTGCCAGCAGTTTCTCCGGGACAGGGACAGCTGGCTACACCTTC
cdr3_aa: CASSFSGTGTAGYTF

v_call: TRBV10-2
d_call: .
clone_size: .
j_call: TRBJ2-7
cdr3_nt: TGCGCCAGCAGTGAGTCGACGACCGCGTCCGAGCAGTACTTC
cdr3_aa: CASSESTTASEQYF

v_call: TRBV29-1
d_call: TRBD1
clone_size: .
j_call: TRBJ2-7
cdr3_nt: TGCAGCGTTGGACCAGGGGGCCCCTACGAGCAGTACTTC
cdr3_aa: CSVGPGGPYEQYF

v_call: TRBV27
d_call: TRBD1
clone_size: .
j_call: TRBJ2-7
cdr3_nt: TGTGCCAGCAGTTTATATGGGACAGGGTCCCACGAGCAGTACTTC
cdr3_aa: CASSLYGTGSHEQYF

v_call: TRBV19
d_call: .
clone_size: .
j_call: TRBJ1-1
cdr3_nt: TGTGCCAGTAGTATAACGGGTTTTGAAGCTTTCTTT
cdr3_aa: CASSITGFEAFF

v_call: TRBV9
d_call: TRBD1
clone_size: .
j_call: TRBJ2-7
cdr3_nt: TGTGCCAGCAGTGGGGACAGCTACGAGCAGTACTTC
cdr3_aa: CASSGDSYEQYF

v_call: TRBV11-2
d_call: TRBD2
clone_size: .
j_call: TRBJ2-1
cdr3_nt: TGTGCCAGCAGCTCCGGGACTAGCGGAGCCTACAATGAGCAGTTCTTC
cdr3_aa: CASSSGTSGAYNEQFF

v_call: TRBV5-6
d_call: TRBD1
clone_size: .
j_call: TRBJ2-7
cdr3_nt: TGTGCCAGCAGCTTGGTCCGCAGGACAGGGTACGAGCAGTACTTC
cdr3_aa: CASSLVRRTGYEQYF

v_call: TRBV11-2
d_call: .
clone_size: .
j_call: TRBJ2-7
cdr3_nt: TGTGCCAGCAGCTTAGACGAGCAGTACTTC
cdr3_aa: CASSLDEQYF

v_call: TRBV28
d_call: TRBD1
clone_size: .
j_call: TRBJ2-7
cdr3_nt: TGTGCCAGCAGTTTAACCCGACAGGGGGACTACGAGCAGTACTTC
cdr3_aa: CASSLTRQGDYEQYF

v_call: TRBV7-8
d_call: TRBD2
clone_size: .
j_call: TRBJ2-7
cdr3_nt: TGTGCCAGCAGCTTAGGGGCTAGCGGGACCTACGAGCAGTACTTC
cdr3_aa: CASSLGASGTYEQYF

v_call: TRBV6-5
d_call: .
clone_size: .
j_call: TRBJ2-2
cdr3_nt: TGTGCCAGCGGGACGCCGAACACCGGGGAGCTGTTTTTT
cdr3_aa: CASGTPNTGELFF

v_call: TRBV5-1
d_call: TRBD1
clone_size: .
j_call: TRBJ1-2
cdr3_nt: TGCGCCAGCTACGGACAGGGGGTTGACTATGGCTACACCTTC
cdr3_aa: CASYGQGVDYGYTF

v_call: TRBV27
d_call: TRBD2
clone_size: .
j_call: TRBJ2-5
cdr3_nt: TGTGCCAGCAGCCGAGACCCGGCCGCAACTAGCGGGAATAACCAAGAGACCCAGTACTTC
cdr3_aa: CASSRDPAATSGNNQETQYF

v_call: TRBV10-2
d_call: .
clone_size: .
j_call: TRBJ2-7
cdr3_nt: TGCGCCAGCAGTGAGTCGAGATACGAGCAGTACTTC
cdr3_aa: CASSESRYEQYF

v_call: TRBV28
d_call: .
clone_size: .
j_call: TRBJ2-2
cdr3_nt: TGTGCCAGCAGTGGGTGGGGAACCACAGGGATTAACACCGGGGAGCTGTTTTTT
cdr3_aa: CASSGWGTTGINTGELFF

v_call: TRBV5-1
d_call: .
clone_size: .
j_call: TRBJ2-7
cdr3_nt: TGCGCCAGCAGCTCGACCTATAGAGACAGTAGCAACTACGAGCAGTACTTC
cdr3_aa: CASSSTYRDSSNYEQYF

v_call: TRBV7-9
d_call: .
clone_size: few
j_call: TRBJ1-2
cdr3_nt: TGTGCCAGCAGCTTAGCAGGGGATGGCTACACCTTC
cdr3_aa: CASSLAGDGYTF

v_call: TRBV27
d_call: TRBD2
clone_size: .
j_call: TRBJ2-7
cdr3_nt: TGTGCCAGCAGTGCACGACTAGCGGGAGTCCACGAGCAGTACTTC
cdr3_aa: CASSARLAGVHEQYF